These 18 T cell receptor beta chains were all obtained from the same sample, sequenced in a study of blood T cell repertoires in COVID-19. Only in-frame clones appear in the TCRdb table, and some are missing; sequencing was by immunoSEQ multiplex PCR. The repertoire consists of approximately 210,000 clones, with approximately 82% occurring once and the leading ten covering less than 15%. The sample was peripheral blood. The origin of the receptors is a woman aged 40 to 50 with acute or convalescent COVID-19.

Here the CDR3 DNA reads TGTGCCAGCAGCTCCCTAGCGGGAGTGGTGGGGACAGATACGCAGTATTTT. Encoded protein: CASSSLAGVVGTDTQYF. The chain carries TRBV7-6 and TRBJ2-3, with TRBD2 matching 10 bases. CDR1 and CDR2 from the germline V gene are SGHVS and FNYEAQ. CDR3 length: 17 amino acids. J lost 3 bases, V lost 4 bases, and 10 bases had no gene match.

This clone showed up just once. CDR3 DNA sequence: TGTGCCAGCTCGCGTACTAGCGCGGGCCTGTACGAGCAGTACTTC. It is translated as CASSRTSAGLYEQYF. The chain is built from TRBV18 and TRBJ2-7, with 7 bases aligning to TRBD2. Germline loops: CDR1 KGHSH, CDR2 LQKENI. The CDR3 contains 15 residues. With 6 bases clipped from V and 4 bases from J, the junction kept 12 bases outside the gene matches.

The sample holds a few counts of this clone. The chain uses TRBV11-2 and TRBJ2-7; 8 nucleotides line up with TRBD2. CDR1 is SGHAT, CDR2 FQNNGV, per germline. CDR3 length: 15 amino acids. The V gene end was trimmed by 2 bases and the J gene end by 3 bases; junction bases not matched to a gene: 6. CDR3 residues: CASSLRGTSLYEQYF. Written as DNA, the CDR3 is TGTGCCAGCAGCTTAAGGGGGACTAGTCTCTACGAGCAGTACTTC.

The V gene is TRBV2, the J gene TRBJ1-1; maybe TRBD1 (5 bases). This CDR3 region has 14 residues. The V end lost 1 base, the J end lost 4 bases, and 10 bases lay between the germline ends. Germline assignment: CDR1 SNHLY and CDR2 FYNNEI. The CDR3 DNA sequence: TGTGCCAGCAGTGAAGGGGGGGGTGGCACTGAAGCTTTCTTT. Its protein is CASSEGGGGTEAFF.

This clone was counted ten times or more. The same CDR3 can be traced to other DNA sequences in this sample. The chain uses TRBV30 and TRBJ1-2; TRBD1 agrees at 8 bases. Germline-derived CDR1 and CDR2 are GTSNPN and SVGIG (reference sequence). The J segment lost 5 bases and the V segment lost 3 bases, leaving 5 bases of the junction unmatched. The CDR3 is made up of 13 amino acids. Here the CDR3 DNA reads TGTGCCTGGAGGACAGGGGCTGGGTATGGCTACACCTTC. Residues: CAWRTGAGYGYTF.

The J gene is TRBJ1-5, the V gene TRBV19, with D possibly TRBD1 on 6 matching bases. Trimming left V 3 bases short and J 0 bases short, with 18 bases between. Germline V lookup: CDR1 LNHDA, CDR2 SQIVND (reference sequence). The CDR3 extends over 18 amino acids. The CDR3 reads CASSIPRGRGYSNQPQHF. The CDR3 bases are TGTGCCAGTAGTATCCCCAGGGGAAGAGGTTATAGCAATCAGCCCCAGCATTTT.

This chain links TRBV3-1 (or the pseudogene TRBV3-2) with TRBJ2-5, with a weak D call TRBD1 (5 bases). Trimming removed 1 base from V and 5 bases from J, with 14 bases in between. Per germline, CDR1 LGHDT and CDR2 YNNKEL (reference sequence). This CDR3 comprises 15 residues. The CDR3 DNA reads as TGTGCCAGCAGCCAAGTAGGTGGGGCCGGGGAGACCCAGTACTTC. This translates into CASSQVGGAGETQYF.

The V gene is TRBV10-3, the J gene TRBJ1-3, with TRBD1 matching 8 bases. This CDR3 has 15 amino acids. Losses at the gene ends were 4 bases for V and 4 bases for J; bases not matched to a gene: 6. Germline-derived CDR1 and CDR2 are ENHRY and SYGVKD. As DNA, the CDR3 is TGTGCCATCAGTGGCCAGGGGGCTGACGGAAACACCATATATTTT. It encodes CAISGQGADGNTIYF.

This chain links TRBV4-2 with TRBJ2-1; D ambiguous. Trimming removed 1 base from V and 7 bases from J, with 5 bases in between. Germline CDR1 LGHNA, CDR2 YNFKEQ. The CDR3 is made up of 12 amino acids. The CDR3 DNA follows: TGTGCCAGCAGCCAAGTGAGAAATGAGCAGTTCTTC. Its protein product is CASSQVRNEQFF.

The V gene is TRBV14, the J gene TRBJ1-2; D may be TRBD1 (6 bases). Trimming shortened V by 4 bases and J by 4 bases, and 10 bases separated the two germline ends. This CDR3 is 13 amino acids long. CDR1 and CDR2 (germline): SGHDN, FVKESK. Written as DNA, the CDR3 is TGTGCCAGCAGCCCGACAGGACGCTATGGCTACACCTTC. As protein: CASSPTGRYGYTF.

The V and J genes are TRBV5-5 and TRBJ2-1; D might be TRBD2 (5 bases). The ends were cut back, 0 bases at V and 0 bases at J, with 10 bases in the middle. Per the germline V gene, CDR1 is SGHKS and CDR2 is YYEKEE (reference sequence). CDR3 length: 16 residues. In DNA, the CDR3 is TGTGCCAGCAGCTTGGGCTACGGGGTCTCCTACAATGAGCAGTTCTTC. This sequence encodes CASSLGYGVSYNEQFF.

The V and J genes are TRBV5-4 and TRBJ2-7; 11 nucleotides match TRBD2. The ends lost 7 bases at V and 1 base at J; junction bases unmatched: 16. CDR1 is SGHNT and CDR2 is YYREEE in the germline V gene (reference sequence). The CDR3 runs 18 residues. CDR3 coding DNA: TGTGCCAGCTCCTCTGGTAGCGGGAGGGTTGGCTTTTCCTACGAGCAGTACTTC. This gives the protein CASSSGSGRVGFSYEQYF.

V is TRBV9 and J is TRBJ2-7, with 11 bases that match TRBD2. The CDR3 spans 15 residues. CDR1 and CDR2 (germline): SGDLS, YYNGEE. The V segment lost 3 bases and the J segment 1 base; nucleotides outside the gene matches: 3. The CDR3 loop reads CASSEGTSGSYEQYF. The CDR3 nucleotides read TGTGCCAGCAGCGAAGGGACTAGCGGATCCTACGAGCAGTACTTC.

This chain uses TRBV19 with TRBJ2-6; maybe TRBD1 (5 bases). Germline lookup yields CDR1 LNHDA and CDR2 SQIVND (reference sequence). The CDR3 is 20 residues long. Deletions cut 3 bases from V and 4 bases from J, with 25 bases between. CDR3 in amino acids: CASSIPSQGMGRPGANVLTF. CDR3 coding DNA: TGTGCCAGTAGTATTCCCTCTCAGGGAATGGGTCGTCCAGGGGCCAACGTCCTGACTTTC.

This rearrangement joins TRBV7-3 to TRBJ1-2; TRBD1 might be the D (5 bases). From germline, CDR1 is SGHTA and CDR2 FQGTGA. Trimming shortened V by 2 bases and J by 1 base, and 5 bases separated the two germline ends. CDR3 length: 13 amino acids. In nucleotides, the CDR3 is TGTGCCAGCAGCTTAGACAGTAACTATGGCTACACCTTC. Its translation is CASSLDSNYGYTF.

The J gene is TRBJ1-2, the V gene TRBV11-2; tentatively, D is TRBD1 (5 bases). Germline V gene lookup returns CDR1 SGHAT and CDR2 FQNNGV. The CDR3 sequence is 15 residues long. V gave up 4 bases and J gave up 2 bases, with 14 bases separating them. CDR3 in DNA: TGTGCCAGCAGCTCGCCTTGGGGCCAAAACTATGGCTACACCTTC. Protein sequence: CASSSPWGQNYGYTF.

The chain is built from TRBV27 and TRBJ2-7, with D possibly being TRBD1 (6 bases). Germline V gene sequence: CDR1 MNHEY, CDR2 SMNVEV (reference sequence). Trimming stripped 5 bases from V and 4 bases from J, with 15 bases between. CDR3 length: 14 amino acids. Here the CDR3 reads CASSAQGIGYEQYF. For the CDR3, the DNA is TGTGCCAGCAGTGCACAGGGAATAGGGTACGAGCAGTACTTC.

This chain uses TRBV11-2 with TRBJ1-3, with 7 bases lining up with TRBD1. Germline V gene sequence: CDR1 SGHAT, CDR2 FQNNGV. J was trimmed by 8 bases and V by 3 bases; bases with no gene match: 13. CDR3 size: 16 residues. The CDR3 sequence: CASSFLPGTAGDTIYF. CDR3 coding DNA: TGTGCCAGCAGCTTCCTCCCCGGGACAGCGGGGGACACCATATATTTT.